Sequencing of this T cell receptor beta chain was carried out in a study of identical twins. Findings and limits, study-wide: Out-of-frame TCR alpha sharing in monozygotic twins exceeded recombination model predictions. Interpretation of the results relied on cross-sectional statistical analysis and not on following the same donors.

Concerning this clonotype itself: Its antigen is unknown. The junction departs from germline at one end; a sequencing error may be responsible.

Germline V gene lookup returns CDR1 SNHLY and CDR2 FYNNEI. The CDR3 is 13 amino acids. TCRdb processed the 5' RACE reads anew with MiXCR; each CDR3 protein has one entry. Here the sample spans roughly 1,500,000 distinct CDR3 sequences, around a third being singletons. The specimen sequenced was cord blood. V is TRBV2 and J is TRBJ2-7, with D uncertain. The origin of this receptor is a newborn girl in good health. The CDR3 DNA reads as TGTGCCAGCAGGCCCCTGACTTACTACGGGCAGTACTTC. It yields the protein CASRPLTYYGQYF.